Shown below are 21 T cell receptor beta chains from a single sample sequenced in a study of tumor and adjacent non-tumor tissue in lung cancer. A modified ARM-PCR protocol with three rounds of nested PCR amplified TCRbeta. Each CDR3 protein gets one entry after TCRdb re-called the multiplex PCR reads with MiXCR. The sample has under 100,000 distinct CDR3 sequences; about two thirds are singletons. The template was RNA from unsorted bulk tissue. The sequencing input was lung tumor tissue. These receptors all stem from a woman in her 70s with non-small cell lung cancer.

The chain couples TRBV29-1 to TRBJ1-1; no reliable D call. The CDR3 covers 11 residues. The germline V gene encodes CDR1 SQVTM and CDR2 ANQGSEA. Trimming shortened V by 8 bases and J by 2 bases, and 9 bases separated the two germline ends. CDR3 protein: CSSWRNTEAFF. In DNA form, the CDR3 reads TGCAGCAGCTGGCGCAACACTGAAGCTTTCTTT.

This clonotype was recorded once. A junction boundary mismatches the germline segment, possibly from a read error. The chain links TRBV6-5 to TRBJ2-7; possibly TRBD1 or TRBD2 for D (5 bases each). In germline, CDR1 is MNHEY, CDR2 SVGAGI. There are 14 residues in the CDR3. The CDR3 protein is CASSLTWDGYEQYF. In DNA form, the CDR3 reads TGTGCCAGCAGCCTGACCTGGGACGGTTACGAGCAGTATTTC.

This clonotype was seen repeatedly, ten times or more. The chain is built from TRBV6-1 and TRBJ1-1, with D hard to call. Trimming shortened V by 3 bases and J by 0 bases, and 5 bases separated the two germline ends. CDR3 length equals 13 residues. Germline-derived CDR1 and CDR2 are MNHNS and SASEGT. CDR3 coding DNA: TGTGCCAGCAGTGACGCAGTGAACACTGAAGCTTTCTTT. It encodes CASSDAVNTEAFF.

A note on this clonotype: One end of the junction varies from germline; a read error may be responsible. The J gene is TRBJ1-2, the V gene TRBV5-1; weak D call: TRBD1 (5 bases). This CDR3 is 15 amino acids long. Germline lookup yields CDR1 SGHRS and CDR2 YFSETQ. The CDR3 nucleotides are TGCGTCAGCAGCTTGGACGGGGCCGACCTCTATGGCTACACCTTC. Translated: CVSSLDGADLYGYTF.

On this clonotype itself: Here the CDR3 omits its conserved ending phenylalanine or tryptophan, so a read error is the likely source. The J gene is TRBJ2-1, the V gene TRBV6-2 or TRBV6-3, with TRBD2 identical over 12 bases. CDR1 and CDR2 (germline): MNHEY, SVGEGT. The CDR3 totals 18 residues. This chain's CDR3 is CASSFPSGRAGSYNEQFY. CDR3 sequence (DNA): TGTGCCAGTAGTTTTCCTAGCGGGAGGGCCGGGTCCTACAATGAGCAGTTCTAC.

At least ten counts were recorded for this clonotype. The CDR3 protein is CSARDGGRYNEQFF. DNA for the CDR3: TGCAGTGCCAGGGACGGGGGGCGGTACAATGAGCAGTTCTTC. The chain combines TRBV20-1 with TRBJ2-1, with a tentative D call TRBD2 (7 bases). The germline CDR1 and CDR2 sequences are DFQATT and SNEGSKA (reference sequence). V was trimmed by 6 bases and J by 4 bases, leaving 16 bases between them. CDR3 length: 14 residues.

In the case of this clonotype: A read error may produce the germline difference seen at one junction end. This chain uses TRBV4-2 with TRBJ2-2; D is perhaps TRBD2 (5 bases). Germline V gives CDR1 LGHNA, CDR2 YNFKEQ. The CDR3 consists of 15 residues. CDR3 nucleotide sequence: TGTGCTAGCAGCCCACAGACTAAGAACACCGGGGAGCTGTTTTTT. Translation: CASSPQTKNTGELFF.

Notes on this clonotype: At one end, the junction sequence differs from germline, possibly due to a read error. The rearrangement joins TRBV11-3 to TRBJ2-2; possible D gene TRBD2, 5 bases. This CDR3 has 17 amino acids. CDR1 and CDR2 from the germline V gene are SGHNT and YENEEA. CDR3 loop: CTSSPHQSTSNTGEPFF. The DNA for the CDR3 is TGTACCAGCAGTCCCCATCAATCGACATCGAACACCGGGGAGCCGTTTTTT.

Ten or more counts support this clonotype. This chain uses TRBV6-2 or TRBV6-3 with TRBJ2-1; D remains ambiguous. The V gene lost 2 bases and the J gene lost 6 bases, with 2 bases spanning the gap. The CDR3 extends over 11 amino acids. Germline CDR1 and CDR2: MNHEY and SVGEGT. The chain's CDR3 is CASSYINEQFF. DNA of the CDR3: TGTGCCAGCAGTTACATCAATGAGCAGTTCTTC.

Written as DNA, the CDR3 is TGCAGTGCTAGTGTTTCGGACAATCAGCCCCAGCATTTT. As protein: CSASVSDNQPQHF. The chain links TRBV20-1 to TRBJ1-5; D gene uncertain. The ends were cut back, 3 bases at V and 3 bases at J, with 9 bases in the middle. Germline assignment: CDR1 DFQATT and CDR2 SNEGSKA (reference sequence). This CDR3 spans 13 amino acids.

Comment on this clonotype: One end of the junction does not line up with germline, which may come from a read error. The CDR3 DNA reads TGTGCCGCCACGGGACAGGGCCGCATCGATCAGTACTTT. Residues: CAATGQGRIDQYF. This chain connects TRBV6-5 to TRBJ2-7; 9 positions agree with TRBD1. The CDR3 sequence is 13 residues long. In germline, CDR1 is MNHEY, CDR2 SVGAGI.

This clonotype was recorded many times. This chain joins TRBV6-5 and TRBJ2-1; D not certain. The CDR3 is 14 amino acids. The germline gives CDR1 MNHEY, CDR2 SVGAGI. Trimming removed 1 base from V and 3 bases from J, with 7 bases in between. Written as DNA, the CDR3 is TGTGCCAGCAGTTACTTTGGGGACTACAATGAGCAGTTCTTC. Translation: CASSYFGDYNEQFF.

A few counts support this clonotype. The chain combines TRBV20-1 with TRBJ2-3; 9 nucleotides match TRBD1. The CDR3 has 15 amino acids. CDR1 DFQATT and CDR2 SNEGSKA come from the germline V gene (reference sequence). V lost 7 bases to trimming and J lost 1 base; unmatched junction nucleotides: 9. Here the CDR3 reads CSVARQGEGTDTQYF. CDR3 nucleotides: TGCAGTGTTGCCCGACAGGGGGAAGGCACAGATACGCAGTATTTT.

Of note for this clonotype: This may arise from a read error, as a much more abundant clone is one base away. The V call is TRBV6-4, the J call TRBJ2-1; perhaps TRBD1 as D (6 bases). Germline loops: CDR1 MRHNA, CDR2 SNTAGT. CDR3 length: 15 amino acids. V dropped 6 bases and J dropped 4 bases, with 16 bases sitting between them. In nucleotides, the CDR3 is TGTGCCAGCAGCGTGGACAGCGAGATGTACAATGAGCAGTTCTTC. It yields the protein CASSVDSEMYNEQFF.

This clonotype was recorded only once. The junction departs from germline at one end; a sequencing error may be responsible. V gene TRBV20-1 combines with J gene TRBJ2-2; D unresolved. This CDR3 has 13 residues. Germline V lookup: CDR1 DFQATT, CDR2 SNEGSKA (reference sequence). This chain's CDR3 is CIAGTPNTGELFF. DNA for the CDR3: TGCATTGCTGGAACTCCGAACACCGGGGAGCTGTTTTTT.

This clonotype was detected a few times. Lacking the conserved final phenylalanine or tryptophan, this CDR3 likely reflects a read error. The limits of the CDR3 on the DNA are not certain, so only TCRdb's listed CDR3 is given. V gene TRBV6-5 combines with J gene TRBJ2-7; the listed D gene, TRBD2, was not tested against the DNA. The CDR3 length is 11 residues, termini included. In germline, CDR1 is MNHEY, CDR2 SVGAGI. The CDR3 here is CASTIGRALYY.

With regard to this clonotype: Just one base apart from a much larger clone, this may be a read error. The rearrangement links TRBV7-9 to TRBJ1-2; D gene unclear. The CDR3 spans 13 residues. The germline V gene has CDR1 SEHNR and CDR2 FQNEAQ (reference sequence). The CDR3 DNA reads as TGTGCCAGGAGCTTAGTGTCAGCCTATGGCTACACCTTC. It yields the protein CARSLVSAYGYTF.

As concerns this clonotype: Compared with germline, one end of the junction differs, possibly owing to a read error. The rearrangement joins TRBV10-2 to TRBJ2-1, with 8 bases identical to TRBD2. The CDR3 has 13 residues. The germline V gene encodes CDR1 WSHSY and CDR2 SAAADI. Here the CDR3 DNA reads TGCGCCAGTATGGCGGGAGGATATAATGAGCACTTCTTC. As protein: CASMAGGYNEHFF.

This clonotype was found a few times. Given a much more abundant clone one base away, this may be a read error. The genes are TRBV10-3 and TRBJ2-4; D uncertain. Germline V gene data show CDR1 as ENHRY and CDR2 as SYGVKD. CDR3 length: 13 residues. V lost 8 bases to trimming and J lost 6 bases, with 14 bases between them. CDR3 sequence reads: CAISPNGRNIQYF. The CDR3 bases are TGTGCCATCTCCCCTAATGGTCGAAACATTCAGTACTTC.

CDR3 sequence (DNA): TGTGCCTGGAGCCCACTAACCTACGAGCAGTACTTC. Its protein product is CAWSPLTYEQYF. This chain connects TRBV30 to TRBJ2-7; D gene unclear. Germline loops: CDR1 GTSNPN, CDR2 SVGIG (reference sequence). V was pared by 3 bases and J by 2 bases, with 8 bases between. This CDR3 contains 12 residues.

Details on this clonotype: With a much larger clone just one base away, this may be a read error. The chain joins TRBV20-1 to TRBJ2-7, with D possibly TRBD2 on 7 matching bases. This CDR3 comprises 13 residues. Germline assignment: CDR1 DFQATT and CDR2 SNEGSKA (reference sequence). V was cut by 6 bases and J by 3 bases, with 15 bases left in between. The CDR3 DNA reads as TGCAGTGCCTCGGAGAGGGGGGGCTACGAGCAGTACTTC. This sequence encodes CSASERGGYEQYF.